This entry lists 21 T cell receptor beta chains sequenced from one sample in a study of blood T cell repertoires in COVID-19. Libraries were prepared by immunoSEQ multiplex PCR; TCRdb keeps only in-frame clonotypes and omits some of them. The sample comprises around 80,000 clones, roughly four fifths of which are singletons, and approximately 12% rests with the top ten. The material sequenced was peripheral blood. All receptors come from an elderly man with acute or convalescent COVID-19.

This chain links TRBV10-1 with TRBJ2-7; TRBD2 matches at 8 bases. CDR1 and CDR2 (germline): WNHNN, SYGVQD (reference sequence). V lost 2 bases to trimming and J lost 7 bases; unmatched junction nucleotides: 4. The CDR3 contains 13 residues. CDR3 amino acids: CASSESGGNEQYF. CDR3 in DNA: TGCGCCAGCAGTGAGAGCGGGGGAAATGAGCAGTACTTC.

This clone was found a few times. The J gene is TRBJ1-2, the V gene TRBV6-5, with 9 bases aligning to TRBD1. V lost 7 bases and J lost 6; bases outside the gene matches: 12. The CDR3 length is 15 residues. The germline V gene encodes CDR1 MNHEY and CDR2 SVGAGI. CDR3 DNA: TGTGCCAGCACTTCCTCCGCCGGGACAGGGCATGGCTACACCTTC. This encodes CASTSSAGTGHGYTF.

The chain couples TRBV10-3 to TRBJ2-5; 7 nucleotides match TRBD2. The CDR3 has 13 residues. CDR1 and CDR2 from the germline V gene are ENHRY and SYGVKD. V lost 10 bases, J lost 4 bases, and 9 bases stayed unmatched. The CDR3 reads CATNPKRGETQYF. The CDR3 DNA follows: TGTGCCACTAATCCAAAGCGGGGAGAGACCCAGTACTTC.

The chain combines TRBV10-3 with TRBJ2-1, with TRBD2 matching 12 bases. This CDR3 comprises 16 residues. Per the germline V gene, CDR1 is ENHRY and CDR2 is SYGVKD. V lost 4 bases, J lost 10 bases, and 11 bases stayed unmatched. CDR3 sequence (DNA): TGTGCCATCAGTGGCGCTAGCGGGGGGGCCGTCGGCGAGCAGTTCTTC. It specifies CAISGASGGAVGEQFF.

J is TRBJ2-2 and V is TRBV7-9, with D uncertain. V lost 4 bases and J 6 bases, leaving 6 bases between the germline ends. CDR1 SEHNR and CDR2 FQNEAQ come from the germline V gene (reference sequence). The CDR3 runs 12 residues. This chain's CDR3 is CASSYLSGELFF. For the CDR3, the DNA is TGTGCCAGCAGCTATCTATCCGGGGAGCTGTTTTTT.

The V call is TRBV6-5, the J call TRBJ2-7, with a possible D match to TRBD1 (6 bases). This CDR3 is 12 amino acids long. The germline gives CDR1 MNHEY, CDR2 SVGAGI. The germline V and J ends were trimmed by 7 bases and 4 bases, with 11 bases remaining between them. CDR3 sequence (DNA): TGTGCCAGCATTTCCCAGGGGTACGAGCAGTACTTC. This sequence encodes CASISQGYEQYF.

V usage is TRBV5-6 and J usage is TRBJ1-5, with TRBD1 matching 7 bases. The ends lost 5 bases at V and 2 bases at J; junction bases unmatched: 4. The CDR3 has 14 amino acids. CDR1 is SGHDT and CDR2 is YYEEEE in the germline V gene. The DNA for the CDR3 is TGTGCCAGCAGTCTTACAGGGGGCAATCAGCCCCAGCATTTT. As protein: CASSLTGGNQPQHF.

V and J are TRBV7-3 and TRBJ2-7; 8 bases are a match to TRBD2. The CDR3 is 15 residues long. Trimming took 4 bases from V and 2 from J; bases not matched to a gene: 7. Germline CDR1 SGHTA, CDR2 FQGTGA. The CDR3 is CASSSRGGGTYEQYF. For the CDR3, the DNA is TGTGCCAGCAGCTCCCGGGGCGGGGGGACCTACGAGCAGTACTTC.

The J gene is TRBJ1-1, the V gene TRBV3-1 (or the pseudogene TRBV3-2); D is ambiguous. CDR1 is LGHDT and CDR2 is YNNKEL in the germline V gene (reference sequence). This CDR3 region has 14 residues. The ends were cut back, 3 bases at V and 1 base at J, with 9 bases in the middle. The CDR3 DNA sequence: TGTGCCAGCAGCCAGTCGGGGAGGAACACTGAAGCTTTCTTT. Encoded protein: CASSQSGRNTEAFF.

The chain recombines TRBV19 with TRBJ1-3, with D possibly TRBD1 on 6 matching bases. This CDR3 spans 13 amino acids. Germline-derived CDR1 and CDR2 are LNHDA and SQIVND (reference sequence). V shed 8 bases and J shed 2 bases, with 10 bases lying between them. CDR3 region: CASRGAPGNTIYF. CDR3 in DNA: TGTGCCAGTCGGGGGGCCCCTGGAAACACCATATATTTT.

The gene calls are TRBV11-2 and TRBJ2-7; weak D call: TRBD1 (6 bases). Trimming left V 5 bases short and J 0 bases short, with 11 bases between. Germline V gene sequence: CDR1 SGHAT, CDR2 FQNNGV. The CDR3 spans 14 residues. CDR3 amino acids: CASSPRTASYEQYF. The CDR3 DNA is TGTGCCAGCAGCCCCCGGACAGCCTCCTACGAGCAGTACTTC.

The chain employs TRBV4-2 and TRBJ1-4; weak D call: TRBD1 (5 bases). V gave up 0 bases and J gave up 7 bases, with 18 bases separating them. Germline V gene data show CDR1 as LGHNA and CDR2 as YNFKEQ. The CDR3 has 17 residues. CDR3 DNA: TGTGCCAGCAGCCAAGAGATCGGGGGAAGTGGAGGTGAAAAACTGTTTTTT. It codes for CASSQEIGGSGGEKLFF.

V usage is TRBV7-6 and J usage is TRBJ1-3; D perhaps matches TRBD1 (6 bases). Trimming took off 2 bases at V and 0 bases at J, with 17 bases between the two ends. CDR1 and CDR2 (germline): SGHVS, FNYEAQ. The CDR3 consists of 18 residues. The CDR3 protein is CASSLNFRQARSGNTIYF. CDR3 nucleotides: TGTGCCAGCAGCTTAAACTTCCGACAGGCCCGCTCTGGAAACACCATATATTTT.

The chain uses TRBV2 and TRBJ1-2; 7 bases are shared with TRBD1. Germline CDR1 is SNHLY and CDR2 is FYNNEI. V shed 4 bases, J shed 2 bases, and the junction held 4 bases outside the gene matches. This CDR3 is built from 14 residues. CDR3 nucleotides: TGTGCCAGCAGTGGGGACAGTAGAAACTATGGCTACACCTTC. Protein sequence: CASSGDSRNYGYTF.

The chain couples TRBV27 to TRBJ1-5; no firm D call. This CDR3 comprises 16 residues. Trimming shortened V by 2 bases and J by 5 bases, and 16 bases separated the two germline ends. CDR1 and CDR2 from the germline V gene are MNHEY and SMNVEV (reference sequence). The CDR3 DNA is TGTGCCAGCAGTTTAAAATACGTCCAGGCAGATCAGCCCCAGCATTTT. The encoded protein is CASSLKYVQADQPQHF.

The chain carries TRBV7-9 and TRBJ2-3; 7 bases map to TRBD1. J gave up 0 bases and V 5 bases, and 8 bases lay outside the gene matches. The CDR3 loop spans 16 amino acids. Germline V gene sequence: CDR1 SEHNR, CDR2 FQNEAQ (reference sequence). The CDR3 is CASSPWTGLSTDTQYF. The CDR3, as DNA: TGTGCCAGCAGCCCGTGGACAGGTCTTAGCACAGATACGCAGTATTTT.

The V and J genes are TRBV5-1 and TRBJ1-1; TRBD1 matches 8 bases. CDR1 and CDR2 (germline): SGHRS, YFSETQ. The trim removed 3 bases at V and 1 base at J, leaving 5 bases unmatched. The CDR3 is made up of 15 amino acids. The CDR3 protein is CASSSWTGPNTEAFF. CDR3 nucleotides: TGCGCCAGCAGCTCCTGGACAGGGCCGAACACTGAAGCTTTCTTT. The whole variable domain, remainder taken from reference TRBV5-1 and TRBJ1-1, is KAGVTQTPRYLIKTRGQQVTLSCSPISGHRSVSWYQQTPGQGLQFLFEYFSETQRNKGNFPGRFSGRQFSNSRSEMNVSTLELGDSALYLCASSSWTGPNTEAFFGQGTRLTVV.

The DNA for the CDR3 is TGTGCCAGCAGTTTTCTCAGGACAGGTGGAGACTATGGCTACACCTTC. It is translated as CASSFLRTGGDYGYTF. The V and J genes are TRBV27 and TRBJ1-2, with 7 positions matching TRBD1. The germline CDR1 and CDR2 sequences are MNHEY and SMNVEV (reference sequence). V trimming: 3 bases; J trimming: 3 bases; junction bases outside the gene matches: 10. This CDR3 has 16 residues.

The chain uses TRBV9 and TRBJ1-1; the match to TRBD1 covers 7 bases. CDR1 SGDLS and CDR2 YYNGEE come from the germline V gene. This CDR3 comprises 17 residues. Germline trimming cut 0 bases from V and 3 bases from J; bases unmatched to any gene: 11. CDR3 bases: TGTGCCAGCAGCGTAGGAAGGGACAGTGGAGGGGACACTGAAGCTTTCTTT. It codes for CASSVGRDSGGDTEAFF.

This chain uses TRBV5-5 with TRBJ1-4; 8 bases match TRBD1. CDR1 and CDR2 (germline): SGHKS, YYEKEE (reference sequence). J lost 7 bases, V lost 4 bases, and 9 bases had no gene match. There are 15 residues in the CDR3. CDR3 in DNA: TGTGCCAGCAGCAGAATGGGACAGGTGGCTGAAAAACTGTTTTTT. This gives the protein CASSRMGQVAEKLFF.

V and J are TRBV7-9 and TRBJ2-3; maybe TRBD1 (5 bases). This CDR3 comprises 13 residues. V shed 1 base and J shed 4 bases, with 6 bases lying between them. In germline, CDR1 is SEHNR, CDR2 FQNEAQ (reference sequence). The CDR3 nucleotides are TGTGCCAGCAGCTTAGACAGGTCAGATACGCAGTATTTT. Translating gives CASSLDRSDTQYF.